Described below is a single T cell receptor beta chain sequence and its context. Antigen specificity is unknown. Germline V gene lookup returns CDR1 SNHLY and CDR2 FYNNEI. Losses at the gene ends were 4 bases for V and 0 bases for J; bases not matched to a gene: 2. This CDR3 is 14 amino acids long. This sample stems from a study of shared clonotypes between healthy human individuals. The wider study: CD8 memory received one plate per donor, CD8 naive two, CD4 memory three and CD4 naive three.

Here immunoSEQ multiplex PCR was the method, and the copy in TCRdb shows in-frame clones only, minus some. Of about 820,000 clones in the sample, 90% to 95% were seen once. It was CD45RO-negative cells, positively selected for CCR7, that made up naive CD8 cells, with terminally differentiated effector memory CD45RA+ cells excluded. Healthy and HIV-negative, the adult donors had no recent acute infections or vaccinations. Study outcomes and limitations: Relative to their counterparts shared across all four donors, non-shared clonotypes exhibited diminished generation probabilities.

What was sequenced was naive CD8+ T cells sorted from blood. This TCR came from a man younger than 45 in good health. The V call is TRBV2, the J call TRBJ1-1; 7 bases agree with TRBD1. Written as DNA, the CDR3 is TGTGCCAGCAGTGGGGGACAGTTGAACACTGAAGCTTTCTTT. This translates into CASSGGQLNTEAFF.